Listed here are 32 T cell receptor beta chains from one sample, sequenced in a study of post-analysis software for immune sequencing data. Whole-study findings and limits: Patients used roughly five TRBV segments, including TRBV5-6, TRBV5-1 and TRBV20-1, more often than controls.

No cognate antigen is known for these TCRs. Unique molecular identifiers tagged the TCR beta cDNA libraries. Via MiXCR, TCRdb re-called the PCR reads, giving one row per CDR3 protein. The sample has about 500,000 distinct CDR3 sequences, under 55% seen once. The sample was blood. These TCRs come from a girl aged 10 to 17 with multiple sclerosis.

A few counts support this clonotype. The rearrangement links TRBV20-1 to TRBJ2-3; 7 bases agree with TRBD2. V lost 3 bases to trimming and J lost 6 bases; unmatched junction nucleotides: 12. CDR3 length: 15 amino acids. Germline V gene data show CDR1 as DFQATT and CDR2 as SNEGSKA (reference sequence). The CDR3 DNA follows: TGCAGTGCTAGCGTACGGGGGAGGGAAAGGGATACGCAGTATTTT. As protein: CSASVRGRERDTQYF.

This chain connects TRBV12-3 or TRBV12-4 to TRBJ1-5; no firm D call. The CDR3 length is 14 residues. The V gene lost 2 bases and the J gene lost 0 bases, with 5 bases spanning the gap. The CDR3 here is CASSLTDSNQPQHF. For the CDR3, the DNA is TGTGCCAGCAGTTTAACGGATAGCAATCAGCCCCAGCATTTT.

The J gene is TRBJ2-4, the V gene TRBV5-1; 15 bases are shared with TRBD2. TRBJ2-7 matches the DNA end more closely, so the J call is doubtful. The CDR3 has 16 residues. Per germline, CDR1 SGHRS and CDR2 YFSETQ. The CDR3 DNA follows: TGCGCCAGCAGCTTGGCTCCGGGACTAGCGGGAGGCGAGCAGTACTTC. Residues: CASSLAPGLAGGEQYF.

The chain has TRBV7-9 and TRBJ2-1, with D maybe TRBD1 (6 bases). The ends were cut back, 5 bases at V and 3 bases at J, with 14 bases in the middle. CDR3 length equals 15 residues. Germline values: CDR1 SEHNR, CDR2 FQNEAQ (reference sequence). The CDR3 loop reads CASSPRTVVYNEQFF. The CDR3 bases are TGTGCCAGCAGCCCCCGGACAGTGGTCTACAATGAGCAGTTCTTC. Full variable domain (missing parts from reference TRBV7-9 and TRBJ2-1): DTGVSQNPRHKITKRGQNVTFRCDPISEHNRLYWYRQTLGQGPEFLTYFQNEAQLEKSRLLSDRFSAERPKGSFSTLEIQRTEQGDSAMYLCASSPRTVVYNEQFFGPGTRLTVL.

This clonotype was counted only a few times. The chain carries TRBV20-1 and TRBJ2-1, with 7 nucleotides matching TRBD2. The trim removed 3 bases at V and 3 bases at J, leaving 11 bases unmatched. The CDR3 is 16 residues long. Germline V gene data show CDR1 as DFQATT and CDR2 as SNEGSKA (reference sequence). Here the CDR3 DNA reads TGCAGTGCTAGGACGTTAGCAACTAGCGACTACAATGAGCAGTTCTTC. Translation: CSARTLATSDYNEQFF.

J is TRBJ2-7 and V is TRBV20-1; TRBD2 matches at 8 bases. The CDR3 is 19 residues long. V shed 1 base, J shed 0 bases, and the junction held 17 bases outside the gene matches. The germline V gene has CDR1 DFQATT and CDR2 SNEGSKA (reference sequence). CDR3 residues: CSARAPYASGQTHSYEQYF. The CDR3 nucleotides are TGCAGTGCTAGAGCCCCCTATGCTAGCGGGCAAACCCACTCCTACGAGCAGTACTTC.

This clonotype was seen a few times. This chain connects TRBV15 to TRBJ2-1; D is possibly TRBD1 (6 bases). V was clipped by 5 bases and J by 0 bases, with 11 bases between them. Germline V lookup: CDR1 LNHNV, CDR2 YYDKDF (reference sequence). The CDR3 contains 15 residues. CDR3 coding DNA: TGTGCCACCAGCCCCAACAGGGACTCCTACAATGAGCAGTTCTTC. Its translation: CATSPNRDSYNEQFF.

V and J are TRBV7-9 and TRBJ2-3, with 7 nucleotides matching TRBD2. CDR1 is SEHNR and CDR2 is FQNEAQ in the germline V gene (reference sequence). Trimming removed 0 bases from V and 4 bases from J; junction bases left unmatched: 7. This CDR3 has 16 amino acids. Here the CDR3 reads CASSLAWGGSSDTQYF. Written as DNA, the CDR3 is TGTGCCAGCAGCTTAGCATGGGGCGGGAGCTCAGATACGCAGTATTTT. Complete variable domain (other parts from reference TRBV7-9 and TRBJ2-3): DTGVSQNPRHKITKRGQNVTFRCDPISEHNRLYWYRQTLGQGPEFLTYFQNEAQLEKSRLLSDRFSAERPKGSFSTLEIQRTEQGDSAMYLCASSLAWGGSSDTQYFGPGTRLTVL.

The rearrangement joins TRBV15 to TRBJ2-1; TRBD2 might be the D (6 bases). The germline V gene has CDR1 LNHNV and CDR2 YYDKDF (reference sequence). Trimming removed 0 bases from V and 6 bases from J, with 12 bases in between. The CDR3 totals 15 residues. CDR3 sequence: CATSRDPGVVNEQFF. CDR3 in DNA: TGTGCCACCAGCAGAGACCCGGGAGTGGTCAATGAGCAGTTCTTC.

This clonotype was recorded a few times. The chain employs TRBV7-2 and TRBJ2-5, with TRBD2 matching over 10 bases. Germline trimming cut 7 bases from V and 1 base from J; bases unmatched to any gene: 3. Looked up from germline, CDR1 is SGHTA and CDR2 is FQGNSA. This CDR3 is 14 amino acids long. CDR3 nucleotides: TGTGCCAGCATCAGGACTAGCGGCCAAGAGACCCAGTACTTC. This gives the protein CASIRTSGQETQYF.

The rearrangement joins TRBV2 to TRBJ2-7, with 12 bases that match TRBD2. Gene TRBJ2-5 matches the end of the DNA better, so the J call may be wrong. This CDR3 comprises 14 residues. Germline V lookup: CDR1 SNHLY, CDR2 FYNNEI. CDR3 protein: CAGELAGGGETQYF. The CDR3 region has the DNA TGTGCCGGTGAACTAGCGGGAGGAGGCGAGACCCAGTACTTC.

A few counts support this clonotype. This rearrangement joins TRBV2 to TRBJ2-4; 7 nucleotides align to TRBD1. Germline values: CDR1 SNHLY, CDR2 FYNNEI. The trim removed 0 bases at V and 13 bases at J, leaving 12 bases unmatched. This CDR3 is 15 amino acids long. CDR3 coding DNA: TGTGCCAGCAGTGAAGCCCACAGGGGCCGGGGAGAGCAGTACTTC. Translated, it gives CASSEAHRGRGEQYF.

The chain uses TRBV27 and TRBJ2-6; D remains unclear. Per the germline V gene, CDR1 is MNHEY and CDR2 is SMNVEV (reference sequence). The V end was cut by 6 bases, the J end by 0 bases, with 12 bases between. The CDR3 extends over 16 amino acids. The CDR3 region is CASRPRTSSGANVLTF. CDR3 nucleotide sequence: TGTGCCAGCAGACCCCGGACCAGCTCTGGGGCCAACGTCCTGACTTTC.

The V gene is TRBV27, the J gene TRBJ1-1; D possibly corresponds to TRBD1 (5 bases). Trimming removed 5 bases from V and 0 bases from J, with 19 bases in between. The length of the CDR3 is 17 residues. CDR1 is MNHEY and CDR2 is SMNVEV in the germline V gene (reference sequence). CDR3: CASSSRSGRYMNTEAFF. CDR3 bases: TGTGCCAGCAGTAGCAGATCGGGACGCTACATGAACACTGAAGCTTTCTTT.

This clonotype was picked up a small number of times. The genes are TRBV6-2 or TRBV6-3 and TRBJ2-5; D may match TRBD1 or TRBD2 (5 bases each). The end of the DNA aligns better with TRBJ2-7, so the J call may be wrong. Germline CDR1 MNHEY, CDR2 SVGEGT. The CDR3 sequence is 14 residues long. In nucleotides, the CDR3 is TGTGCCAGCAGTTTCTTCCGGGACGGCTACGAGCAGTACTTC. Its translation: CASSFFRDGYEQYF.

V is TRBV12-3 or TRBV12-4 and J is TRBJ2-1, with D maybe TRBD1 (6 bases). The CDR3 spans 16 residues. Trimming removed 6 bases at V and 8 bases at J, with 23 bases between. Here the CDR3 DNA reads TGTGCCAGCAGCGTACTCTATCAGGGGTCTGGGGATGAGCAGTTCTTC. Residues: CASSVLYQGSGDEQFF.

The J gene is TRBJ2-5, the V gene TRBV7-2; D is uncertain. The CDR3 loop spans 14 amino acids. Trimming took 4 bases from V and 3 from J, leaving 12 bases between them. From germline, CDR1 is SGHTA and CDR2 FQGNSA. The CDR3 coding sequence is TGTGCCAGCAGCTCGCCGGCCCCCAAAGAGACCCAGTACTTC. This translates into CASSSPAPKETQYF. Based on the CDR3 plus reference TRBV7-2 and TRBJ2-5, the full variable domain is GAGVSQSPSNKVTEKGKDVELRCDPISGHTALYWYRQSLGQGLEFLIYFQGNSAPDKSGLPSDRFSAERTGGSVSTLTIQRTQQEDSAVYLCASSSPAPKETQYFGPGTRLLVL.

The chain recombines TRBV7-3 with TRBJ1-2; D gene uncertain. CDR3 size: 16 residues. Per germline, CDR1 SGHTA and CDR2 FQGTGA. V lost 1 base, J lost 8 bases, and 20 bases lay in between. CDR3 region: CASSLSRLGSSGGYTF. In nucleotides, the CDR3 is TGTGCCAGCAGCTTAAGCAGGCTCGGTAGTTCTGGGGGCTACACCTTC.

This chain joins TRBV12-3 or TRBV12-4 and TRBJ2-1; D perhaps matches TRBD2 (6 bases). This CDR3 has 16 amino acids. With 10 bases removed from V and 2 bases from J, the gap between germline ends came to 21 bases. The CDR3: CATTATTGTPYNEQFF. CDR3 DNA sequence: TGTGCCACTACAGCTACCACCGGGACTCCCTACAATGAGCAGTTCTTC.

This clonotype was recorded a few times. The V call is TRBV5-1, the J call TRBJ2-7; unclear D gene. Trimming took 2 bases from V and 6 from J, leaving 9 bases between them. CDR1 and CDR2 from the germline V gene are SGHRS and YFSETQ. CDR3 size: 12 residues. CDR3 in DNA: TGCGCCAGCAGCTTCCCCCCCGGCGAGCAGTACTTC. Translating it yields CASSFPPGEQYF. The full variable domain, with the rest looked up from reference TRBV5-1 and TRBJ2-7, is KAGVTQTPRYLIKTRGQQVTLSCSPISGHRSVSWYQQTPGQGLQFLFEYFSETQRNKGNFPGRFSGRQFSNSRSEMNVSTLELGDSALYLCASSFPPGEQYFGPGTRLTVT.

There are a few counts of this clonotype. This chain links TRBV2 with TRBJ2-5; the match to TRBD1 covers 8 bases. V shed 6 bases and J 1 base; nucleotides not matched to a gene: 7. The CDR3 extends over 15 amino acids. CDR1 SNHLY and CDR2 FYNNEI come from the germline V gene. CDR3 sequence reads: CASSKDRVSQETQYF. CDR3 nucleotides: TGTGCCAGCAGCAAGGACAGGGTATCCCAAGAGACCCAGTACTTC.

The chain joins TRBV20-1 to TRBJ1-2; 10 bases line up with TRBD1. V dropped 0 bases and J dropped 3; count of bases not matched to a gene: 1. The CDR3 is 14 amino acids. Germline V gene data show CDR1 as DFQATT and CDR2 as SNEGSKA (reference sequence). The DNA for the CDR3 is TGCAGTGCTAGAGAGACAGGGGGCTACTATGGCTACACCTTC. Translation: CSARETGGYYGYTF.

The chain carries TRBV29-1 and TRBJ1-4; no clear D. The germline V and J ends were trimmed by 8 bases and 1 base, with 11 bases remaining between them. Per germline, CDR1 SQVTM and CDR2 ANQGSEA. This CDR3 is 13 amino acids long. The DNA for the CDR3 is TGCAGCACCACCATGGGAACTAATGAAAAACTGTTTTTT. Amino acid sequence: CSTTMGTNEKLFF. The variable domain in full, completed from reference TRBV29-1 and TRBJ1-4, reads SAVISQKPSRDICQRGTSLTIQCQVDSQVTMMFWYRQQPGQSLTLIATANQGSEATYESGFVIDKFPISRPNLTFSTLTVSNMSPEDSSIYLCSTTMGTNEKLFFGSGTQLSVL.

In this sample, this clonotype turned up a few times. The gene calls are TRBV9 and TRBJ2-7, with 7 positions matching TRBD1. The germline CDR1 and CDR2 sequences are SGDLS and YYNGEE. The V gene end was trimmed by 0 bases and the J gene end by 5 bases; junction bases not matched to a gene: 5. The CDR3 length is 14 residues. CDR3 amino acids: CASSVGGGWNEQYF. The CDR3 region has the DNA TGTGCCAGCAGCGTAGGAGGGGGCTGGAACGAGCAGTACTTC.

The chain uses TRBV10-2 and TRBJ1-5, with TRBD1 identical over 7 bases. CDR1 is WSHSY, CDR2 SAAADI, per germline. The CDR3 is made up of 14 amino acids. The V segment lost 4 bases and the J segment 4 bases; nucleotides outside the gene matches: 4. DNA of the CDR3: TGCGCCAGCAGTGGCGGGGACAGAAATCAGCCCCAGCATTTT. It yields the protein CASSGGDRNQPQHF.

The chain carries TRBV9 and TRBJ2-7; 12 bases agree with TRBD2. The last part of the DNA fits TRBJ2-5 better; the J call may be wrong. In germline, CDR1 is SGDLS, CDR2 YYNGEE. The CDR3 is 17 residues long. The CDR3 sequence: CASSAGLAGRAGETQYF. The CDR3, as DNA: TGTGCCAGCAGCGCAGGACTAGCGGGACGAGCGGGAGAGACCCAGTACTTC.

This CDR3 reads CASSQQASGKKNIQYF. In nucleotides, the CDR3 is TGTGCCAGCAGCCAACAAGCCAGCGGCAAAAAAAACATTCAGTACTTC. The chain carries TRBV3-1 and TRBJ2-7; weak D call: TRBD2 (5 bases). The closer fit of TRBJ2-4 to the DNA end suggests the J call may be wrong. The CDR3 contains 16 residues. Germline V gene data show CDR1 as LGHDT and CDR2 as YNNKEL (reference sequence).

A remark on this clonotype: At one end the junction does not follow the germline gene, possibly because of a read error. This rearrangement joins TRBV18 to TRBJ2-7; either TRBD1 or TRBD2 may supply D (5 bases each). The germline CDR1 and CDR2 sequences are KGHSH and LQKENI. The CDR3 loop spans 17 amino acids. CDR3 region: CASSLQRSGTSSSEQYF. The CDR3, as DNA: TGTGCCAGCTCACTACAAAGGTCGGGGACCTCCTCCTCCGAGCAGTACTTC.

The chain's CDR3 is CASSTLATNEKLFF. In nucleotides, the CDR3 is TGTGCCAGCAGCACCCTTGCAACTAATGAAAAACTGTTTTTT. The V call is TRBV28, the J call TRBJ1-4; D gene unclear. CDR1 is MDHEN, CDR2 SYDVKM, per germline. The CDR3 is 14 residues long. Trimming stripped 6 bases from V and 0 bases from J, with 8 bases between. The entire variable domain, with the rest obtained from reference TRBV28 and TRBJ1-4, is as follows: DVKVTQSSRYLVKRTGEKVFLECVQDMDHENMFWYRQDPGLGLRLIYFSYDVKMKEKGDIPEGYSVSREKKERFSLILESASTNQTSMYLCASSTLATNEKLFFGSGTQLSVL.

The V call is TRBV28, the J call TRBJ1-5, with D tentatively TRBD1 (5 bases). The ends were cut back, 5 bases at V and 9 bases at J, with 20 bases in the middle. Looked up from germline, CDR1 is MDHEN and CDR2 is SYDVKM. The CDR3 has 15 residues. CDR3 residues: CASSLVRDLKSPQHF. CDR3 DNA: TGTGCCAGCAGTCTCGTCAGGGACCTGAAATCGCCCCAGCATTTT.

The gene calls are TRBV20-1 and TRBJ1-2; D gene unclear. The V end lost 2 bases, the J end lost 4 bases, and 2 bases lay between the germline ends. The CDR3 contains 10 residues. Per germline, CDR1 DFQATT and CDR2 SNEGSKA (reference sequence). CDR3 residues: CSARFYGYTF. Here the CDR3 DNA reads TGCAGTGCTAGATTCTATGGCTACACCTTC.

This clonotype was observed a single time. This CDR3 reads CSARDIRAGYNEQFF. For the CDR3, the DNA is TGCAGTGCTAGAGATATCAGGGCCGGCTACAATGAGCAGTTCTTC. V and J are TRBV20-1 and TRBJ2-1, with a tentative D call TRBD1 (5 bases). V was pared by 0 bases and J by 3 bases, with 12 bases between. Germline assignment: CDR1 DFQATT and CDR2 SNEGSKA (reference sequence). The CDR3 totals 15 residues.